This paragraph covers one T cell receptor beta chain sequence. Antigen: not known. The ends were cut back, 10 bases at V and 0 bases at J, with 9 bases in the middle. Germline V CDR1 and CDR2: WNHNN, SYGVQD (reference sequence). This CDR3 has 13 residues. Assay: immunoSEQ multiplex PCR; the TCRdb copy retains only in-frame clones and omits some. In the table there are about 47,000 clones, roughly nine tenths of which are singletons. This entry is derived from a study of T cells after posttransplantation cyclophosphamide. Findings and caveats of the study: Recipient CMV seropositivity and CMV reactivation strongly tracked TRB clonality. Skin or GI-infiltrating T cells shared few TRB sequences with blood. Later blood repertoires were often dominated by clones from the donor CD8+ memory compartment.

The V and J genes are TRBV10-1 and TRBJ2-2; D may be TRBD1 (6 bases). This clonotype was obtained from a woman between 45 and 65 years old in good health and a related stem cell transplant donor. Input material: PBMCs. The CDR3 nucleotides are TGCGCCACCGGACAGACGAACACCGGGGAGCTGTTTTTT. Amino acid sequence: CATGQTNTGELFF.